Below, 7 T cell receptor beta chains from the same sample are listed, as sequenced in a study of Graves' ophthalmopathy and Graves' hyperthyroidism. Amplification of the TCR beta CDR3 regions used RNA transcripts (as template). A first-round RT-PCR used HTBI primers, followed by a second-round multiplex PCR. TCRdb itself ran the multiplex PCR reads through MiXCR, one entry per CDR3 protein. Of about 400,000 distinct CDR3 sequences listed, around 17% are singletons. Sequencing was carried out using peripheral blood. Receptor source: a woman between 18 and 29 years old with Graves' ophthalmopathy.

At least ten counts were recorded for this clonotype. The rearrangement joins TRBV3-1 to TRBJ2-7; D remains ambiguous. Germline V gene sequence: CDR1 LGHDT, CDR2 YNNKEL (reference sequence). The CDR3 covers 13 residues. Trimming pared 1 base from V and 7 bases from J, leaving 11 bases between. The CDR3 here is CASSQVPLGEQYF. In nucleotides, the CDR3 is TGTGCCAGCAGCCAAGTCCCTCTGGGGGAGCAGTACTTC.

This clonotype was picked up many times. The chain has TRBV5-1 and TRBJ2-7; D is possibly TRBD2 (5 bases). Germline-derived CDR1 and CDR2 are SGHRS and YFSETQ. V was clipped by 2 bases and J by 5 bases, with 17 bases between them. The CDR3 extends over 15 amino acids. The CDR3 DNA follows: TGCGCCAGCAGCTTAGACCCCCCTCGGGATCACGAGCAGTACTTC. Translation: CASSLDPPRDHEQYF.

This clonotype was counted ten times or more. The CDR3 DNA is TGCGCCAGCAGCTTTGGTGTCCGAGGGAGTGATTCACCCCTCCACTTT. It specifies CASSFGVRGSDSPLHF. The chain joins TRBV5-1 to TRBJ1-6, with D hard to call. CDR3 length: 16 amino acids. The germline CDR1 and CDR2 sequences are SGHRS and YFSETQ. Trimming stripped 2 bases from V and 8 bases from J, with 17 bases between.

This clonotype occurred many times. This chain connects TRBV6-2 or TRBV6-3 to TRBJ1-5; D unresolved. Germline V gene data show CDR1 as MNHEY and CDR2 as SVGEGT. The CDR3 covers 11 residues. V lost 7 bases, J lost 7 bases, and 8 bases lay in between. The CDR3 is CASTLGQPQHF. CDR3 DNA sequence: TGTGCCAGCACGTTAGGACAGCCCCAGCATTTT.

This clonotype was found many times. The chain is built from TRBV3-1 and TRBJ1-1, with D unclear. The CDR3 is 14 residues long. The germline V and J ends were trimmed by 1 base and 0 bases, with 6 bases remaining between them. Germline CDR1 LGHDT, CDR2 YNNKEL (reference sequence). The chain's CDR3 is CASSQATLNTEAFF. The DNA for the CDR3 is TGTGCCAGCAGCCAAGCGACGTTGAACACTGAAGCTTTCTTT.

This clonotype was detected ten times or more. This sequence joins TRBV12-3 or TRBV12-4 and TRBJ1-2; no clear D gene. V shed 3 bases and J shed 5 bases, with 16 bases lying between them. The CDR3 length is 15 residues. CDR3 in amino acids: CASSFRELGPYGYTF. CDR3 coding DNA: TGTGCCAGCAGTTTTCGGGAACTTGGCCCGTATGGCTACACCTTC.

Ten or more counts support this clonotype. The chain has TRBV6-2 or TRBV6-3 and TRBJ1-2; D is possibly TRBD1 (6 bases). Germline-derived CDR1 and CDR2 are MNHEY and SVGEGT. The V end was cut by 0 bases, the J end by 8 bases, with 16 bases between. There are 15 residues in the CDR3. The CDR3 spells CASSYSSGQLAGYTF. In DNA form, the CDR3 reads TGTGCCAGCAGTTACTCGAGCGGACAGTTGGCCGGCTACACCTTC.